The present T cell receptor (beta chain) was sequenced within a study of T cells in Graves' hyperthyroidism and ophthalmopathy (dated by TCRdb to between 2018 and 2021). A note on the overall study: Peripheral blood was sampled at the time of initial diagnosis, prior to any treatment. A discovery cohort of 95 to 100 patients, roughly 43 with Graves' ophthalmopathy and approximately 60 with stable Graves' hyperthyroidism, was used to find distinguishing TCR V-J signatures. Prospective prediction of ophthalmopathy was tested in an independent validation cohort consisting of roughly 20 hyperthyroidism patients and around 17 patients who later progressed to ophthalmopathy. The 75 to 100 discovery patients were divided at random into training and test sets in a 7:3 ratio. Thyroid tissue and blood T-cell repertoires from six Graves' hyperthyroidism patients were also compared in the study. After sampling, hyperthyroidism patients received methimazole starting at 30 mg daily, and ophthalmopathy patients received high-dose intravenous methylprednisolone. The paper reports TCR Vbeta CDR3 sequencing of roughly 140 peripheral blood samples: 40 to 45 ophthalmopathy, fewer than 80 hyperthyroidism and 17 progressor patients. The research as a whole found: Most expanded thyroid clonotypes (frequency above 0.001) were also detected in blood, suggesting blood repertoires may reflect thyroid immune responses. Sample size was not statistically predetermined, and investigators were not blinded to group allocation. In validation, the model predicted progression to ophthalmopathy a median of roughly 6.2 months before onset, with over 55% sensitivity and 72.22% specificity. In cross-validation, a model built on a 13 V-J signature told ophthalmopathy apart from stable hyperthyroidism with approximately 90% sensitivity and roughly 83% specificity, and in testing the same model reached 80%/75%.

A patient counted as having stable Graves' hyperthyroidism if no progression to ophthalmopathy occurred over 18 months of follow-up. Hyperthyroidism patients were aged 18 to 65 years and newly diagnosed, with disease duration of less than 2 months. Patients with uncontrolled infections, other autoimmune diseases, pregnancy or lactation were excluded. Diagnoses relied on clinical symptoms, serum thyroxine and TRAb, thyroid ultrasound and orbital computed tomography. Ficoll-Paque density gradient centrifugation was used to isolate PBMCs from approximately 11 ml of fresh peripheral blood. Total RNA was extracted with Trizol reagent, and quality was checked on an Agilent 2100 Bioanalyzer. Trimming removed 3 bases from V and 1 base from J; the gene matches leave 6 bases unexplained. CDR1 KGHDR and CDR2 SFDVKD were looked up in the germline V gene. The CDR3 numbers 17 residues from cysteine through phenylalanine. This entry keeps only the CDR3 DNA: 51 bases, framed from base 1.

About this clonotype itself: Its antigen is unknown. One base away there is no much larger clone; base qualities are not given.

The TCR beta CDR3 regions were amplified from the RNA transcripts. The first round of RT-PCR for the TCR CDR3 was performed with the HTBI primer set and the Qiagen OneStep RT-PCR kit. Libraries were constructed in a second round of multiplex PCR, after which size selection and purification were carried out. Paired-end sequencing of the libraries was performed with 100 bp reads on an Illumina HiSeq2000. Under the source paper's analysis protocol: SOAPnuke was used to process the raw data, removing reads that contained adapters or uncalled bases, had a mean Phred below 15, or lacked an exact match to the constant primer or identifier. COPE v1.2.5 was used to merge high-quality paired reads, and clonotypes were defined as unique nucleotide sequences. Clonotypes were aligned to IMGT TRBV, TRBD and TRBJ reference segments using MiTCR v1.1. Only V-J combinations with frequency above 0.0001, covering roughly 99% of repertoires, were analysed. A TCS score was defined as the ratio of F50 (clonal expansion) to E x V (chaos), with BLOSUM62-based TCRdist applied between CDR3 peptides within each V-J. Welch's t-statistics and random forest reduced 500 to 550 V-J features to some 14, which were used in a naive Bayes classifier (R e1071). The public reads were quality trimmed at Q25 with fastp and then assembled into clones with MiXCR by TCRdb, keeping productive beta chains. Merged by CDR3 protein, the rows form single entries marked with the most common genes and DNA. These V and J calls originate from TCRdb's pipeline instead of the authors' own analysis. This sample comprises a few hundred thousand distinct CDR3 sequences, 15% to 17% of them detected only once. The leading ten clones occupy under 8% of the sample.

The sample comprised blood. This sequence uses TRBV24-1 and TRBJ1-5, with 9 bases in between that match TRBD1. This TCR came from a woman in her 30s with Graves' hyperthyroidism. This receptor carries the CDR3 CATSDHPGTGSNQPQHF. The DNA reads TGTGCCACCAGTGATCATCCCGGGACAGGGAGCAATCAGCCCCAGCATTTT.